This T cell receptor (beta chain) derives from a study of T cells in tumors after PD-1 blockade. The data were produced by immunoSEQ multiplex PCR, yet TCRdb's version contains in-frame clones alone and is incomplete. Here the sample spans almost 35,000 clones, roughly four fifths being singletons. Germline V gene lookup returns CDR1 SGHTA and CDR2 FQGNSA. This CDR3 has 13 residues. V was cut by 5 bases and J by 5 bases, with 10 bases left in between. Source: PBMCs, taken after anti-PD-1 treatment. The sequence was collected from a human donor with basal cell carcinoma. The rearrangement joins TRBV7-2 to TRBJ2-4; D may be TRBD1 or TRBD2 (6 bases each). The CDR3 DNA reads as TGTGCCAGCAGCGGGGGGCAGGAAAACATTCAGTACTTC. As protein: CASSGGQENIQYF.